These 23 T cell receptor beta chains originate from one sample sequenced in a study of cytomegalovirus exposure and HLA in healthy donors. PCR amplification relied on 60 Vbeta primers (plus 13 Jbeta primers). Some clones are missing from TCRdb's copy, which holds only in-frame ones; the method was immunoSEQ multiplex PCR. The repertoire holds 84,000 or so clones, with less than 75% as singletons. Sequencing used PBMCs. The source of these receptors is a woman aged 25-40 years in good health and CMV-seropositive.

Concerning this clone: The junction and the germline gene differ at one end; a read error may be behind it. The chain is built from TRBV7-3 and TRBJ2-2; D not resolved. CDR3 size: 12 residues. From germline, CDR1 is SGHTA and CDR2 FQGTGA. Here the CDR3 DNA reads TGTTCCAGCAGCTTAAATTACGGGGAGCTGTTTTTT. As protein: CSSSLNYGELFF. Variable domain in full (rest from reference TRBV7-3 and TRBJ2-2): GAGVSQTPSNKVTEKGKYVELRCDPISGHTALYWYRQSLGQGPEFLIYFQGTGAADDSGLPNDRFFAVRPEGSVSTLKIQRTERGDSAVYLCSSSLNYGELFFGEGSRLTVL.

This chain uses TRBV29-1 with TRBJ1-1, with 10 bases identical to TRBD1. V was pared by 8 bases and J by 1 base, with 4 bases of the junction left unmatched. CDR3 length: 13 amino acids. Per the germline V gene, CDR1 is SQVTM and CDR2 is ANQGSEA. CDR3 sequence: CSTRDRGNTEAFF. The CDR3 DNA follows: TGCAGCACGCGGGACAGGGGGAACACTGAAGCTTTCTTT.

The chain couples TRBV9 to TRBJ1-1; 8 nucleotides agree with TRBD1. V lost 3 bases, J lost 4 bases, and 5 bases stayed unmatched. Per the germline V gene, CDR1 is SGDLS and CDR2 is YYNGEE. The CDR3 has 14 amino acids. CDR3: CASSESGGGTEAFF. CDR3 bases: TGTGCCAGCAGCGAATCAGGGGGCGGCACTGAAGCTTTCTTT.

This clone was detected only a few times. The rearrangement joins TRBV7-2 to TRBJ1-3, with 7 bases aligning to TRBD1. CDR3 size: 16 residues. In germline, CDR1 is SGHTA, CDR2 FQGNSA. With V trimmed by 3 bases and J by 4 bases, 9 bases remained unmatched. Written as DNA, the CDR3 is TGTGCCAGCAGCTTGGGTCTCGACAGGGCAGGAAACACCATATATTTT. This sequence encodes CASSLGLDRAGNTIYF.

This rearrangement joins TRBV5-1 to TRBJ2-2; 9 nucleotides align to TRBD1. With V trimmed by 4 bases and J by 6 bases, 13 bases remained unmatched. The CDR3 loop spans 17 amino acids. Per germline, CDR1 SGHRS and CDR2 YFSETQ. The CDR3 bases are TGCGCCAGCAGCACTTCCCGGGACAGGGTGAAGGCCGGGGAGCTGTTTTTT. It translates to CASSTSRDRVKAGELFF.

This clone turned up a few times. The chain is built from TRBV5-4 and TRBJ2-1; TRBD1 is a possible D gene (5 bases). Trimming cost V 3 bases and J 15 bases, with 19 bases left between them. The CDR3 runs to 13 residues. CDR1 and CDR2 (germline): SGHNT, YYREEE (reference sequence). The CDR3 DNA follows: TGTGCCAGCAGCTCAACCTCACGTCAGGGTTTGTTCTTC. It is translated as CASSSTSRQGLFF.

This chain uses TRBV10-2 with TRBJ2-1, with D possibly being TRBD2 (6 bases). With 4 bases removed from V and 8 bases from J, the gap between germline ends came to 9 bases. CDR1 WSHSY and CDR2 SAAADI come from the germline V gene. The CDR3 has 12 amino acids. The CDR3 DNA sequence: TGCGCCAGCAGTGCTTCTAGCGATGAGCAGTTCTTC. Translating it yields CASSASSDEQFF.

Note on this clone: One end of the junction fails to match germline, which may point to a read error. The J gene is TRBJ1-2, the V gene TRBV6-5, with 9 positions matching TRBD1. The CDR3 covers 14 residues. In germline, CDR1 is MNHEY, CDR2 SVGAGI. The CDR3 spells CASTTGGAVYGYPF. The CDR3, as DNA: TGTGCCAGCACCACAGGGGGCGCCGTCTATGGCTACCCCTTC.

J is TRBJ1-4 and V is TRBV6-6; tentative D call: TRBD1 (6 bases). The CDR3 covers 16 residues. Looked up from germline, CDR1 is MNHNY and CDR2 is SVGAGI (reference sequence). Trimming stripped 5 bases from V and 0 bases from J, with 13 bases between. CDR3 in amino acids: CASSKRQVATNEKLFF. DNA of the CDR3: TGTGCCAGCAGTAAACGACAGGTTGCAACTAATGAAAAACTGTTTTTT.

This clone was observed a few times. The CDR3 DNA is TGTGCCTGGACCTCAGGGTACGGTGGCTACACCTTC. It translates to CAWTSGYGGYTF. The chain recombines TRBV30 with TRBJ1-2, with a possible D match to TRBD1 (5 bases). Germline V gives CDR1 GTSNPN, CDR2 SVGIG (reference sequence). Trimming took off 4 bases at V and 7 bases at J, with 13 bases between the two ends. The length of the CDR3 is 12 residues. The variable domain in full, completed from reference TRBV30 and TRBJ1-2, reads SQTIHQWPATLVQPVGSPLSLECTVEGTSNPNLYWYRQAAGRGLQLLFYSVGIGQISSEVPQNLSASRPQDRQFILSSKKLLLSDSGFYLCAWTSGYGGYTFGSGTRLTVV.

The chain couples TRBV7-2 to TRBJ2-5, with 8 bases identical to TRBD2. The V gene end was trimmed by 3 bases and the J gene end by 5 bases; junction bases not matched to a gene: 8. CDR3 size: 15 residues. The V gene's germline CDR1 is SGHTA and CDR2 FQGNSA. CDR3 DNA: TGTGCCAGCAGCTTGTTTAGCGGGGCCGGGGAGACCCAGTACTTC. Translating gives CASSLFSGAGETQYF.

This clone was counted only a few times. CDR3 nucleotides: TGTGCCAGCAGCTTACGCGCAGATACGCAGTATTTT. It is translated as CASSLRADTQYF. J is TRBJ2-3 and V is TRBV7-3; D remains ambiguous. Germline V lookup: CDR1 SGHTA, CDR2 FQGTGA. The V end lost 2 bases, the J end lost 4 bases, and 4 bases lay between the germline ends. The CDR3 extends over 12 amino acids.

The chain employs TRBV2 and TRBJ2-5; 13 nucleotides line up with TRBD2. V lost 9 bases to trimming and J lost 5 bases; unmatched junction nucleotides: 9. This CDR3 is built from 15 residues. Germline CDR1 SNHLY, CDR2 FYNNEI. CDR3 region: CASLTSGGPEETQYF. The CDR3 coding sequence is TGTGCCAGTTTGACTAGCGGGGGGCCGGAGGAGACCCAGTACTTC. Together with reference TRBV2 and TRBJ2-5, the CDR3 gives the full variable domain: EPEVTQTPSHQVTQMGQEVILRCVPISNHLYFYWYRQILGQKVEFLVSFYNNEISEKSEIFDDQFSVERPDGSNFTLKIRSTKLEDSAMYFCASLTSGGPEETQYFGPGTRLLVL.

V is TRBV6-5 and J is TRBJ2-7; D unclear. The germline CDR1 and CDR2 sequences are MNHEY and SVGAGI. V lost 6 bases, J lost 4 bases, and 16 bases lay in between. This CDR3 is 14 amino acids long. The CDR3 reads CASRVGVVGYEQYF. Written as DNA, the CDR3 is TGTGCCAGCAGGGTAGGAGTAGTTGGTTACGAGCAGTACTTC.

The chain recombines TRBV7-2 with TRBJ2-1; 11 nucleotides match TRBD2. CDR1 and CDR2 (germline): SGHTA, FQGNSA. Losses at the gene ends were 1 base for V and 9 bases for J; bases not matched to a gene: 5. The CDR3 covers 15 residues. The CDR3 sequence is CASSLVAGGLSEQFF. The CDR3 DNA follows: TGTGCCAGCAGCTTAGTAGCGGGGGGGCTATCTGAGCAGTTCTTC.

V is TRBV5-5 and J is TRBJ2-7, with D perhaps matching TRBD1 (6 bases). Germline assignment: CDR1 SGHKS and CDR2 YYEKEE (reference sequence). The CDR3 consists of 13 residues. The ends were cut back, 4 bases at V and 3 bases at J, with 11 bases in the middle. CDR3 sequence: CASSRQTGYEQYF. The DNA of the CDR3 is TGTGCCAGCAGCCGGCAGACAGGCTACGAGCAGTACTTC.

This clone was counted between two and nine times. This chain joins TRBV19 and TRBJ1-3; 8 bases fit TRBD1. This CDR3 has 16 residues. The V gene end was trimmed by 10 bases and the J gene end by 0 bases; junction bases not matched to a gene: 11. Germline values: CDR1 LNHDA, CDR2 SQIVND (reference sequence). CDR3 loop: CATADRAYSSGNTIYF. The CDR3 nucleotides are TGTGCCACCGCGGACAGGGCCTATTCCTCTGGAAACACCATATATTTT.

V usage is TRBV7-9 and J usage is TRBJ1-2; TRBD1 matches at 8 bases. The CDR3 is made up of 12 amino acids. After removal of 3 bases from V and 6 bases from J, the junction contained 0 bases not matched to a gene. Germline CDR1 and CDR2: SEHNR and FQNEAQ (reference sequence). The CDR3 DNA is TGTGCCAGCAGCTTGACAGGGGATGGCTACACCTTC. It codes for CASSLTGDGYTF.

The CDR3 DNA reads as TGCGCCAGCAGCCGCGGGGGGGCTGGCAATGAGCAGTTCTTC. Its translation: CASSRGGAGNEQFF. This chain uses TRBV4-1 with TRBJ2-1; 9 bases are a match to TRBD2. Per germline, CDR1 MGHRA and CDR2 YSYEKL. The CDR3 length is 14 residues. The V and J ends lost 4 bases and 6 bases, in that order; junction bases with no gene match: 4.

This clone was counted a single time. The V call is TRBV4-2, the J call TRBJ1-2; tentative D call: TRBD1 (6 bases). The V end lost 6 bases, the J end lost 5 bases, and 13 bases lay between the germline ends. Germline V gene lookup returns CDR1 LGHNA and CDR2 YNFKEQ. The CDR3 runs to 13 residues. The CDR3 DNA reads TGTGCCAGCAGACTGGACAGAAGTTATGGCTACACCTTC. Its protein product is CASRLDRSYGYTF.

This clone appeared a few times. The rearrangement joins TRBV6-5 to TRBJ1-1; a possible D gene is TRBD1 (5 bases). Germline V gene data show CDR1 as MNHEY and CDR2 as SVGAGI. V dropped 0 bases and J dropped 5 bases, with 13 bases sitting between them. The CDR3 is 15 residues long. CDR3 sequence reads: CASSYSGGMGTEAFF. CDR3 DNA sequence: TGTGCCAGCAGTTACTCCGGGGGGATGGGGACTGAAGCTTTCTTT.

This clone was recorded a few times. The chain has TRBV7-2 and TRBJ1-4, with D hard to call. Trimming stripped 6 bases from V and 0 bases from J, with 11 bases between. This CDR3 contains 15 residues. Germline V gives CDR1 SGHTA, CDR2 FQGNSA. CDR3 region: CASSYATTTNEKLFF. DNA for the CDR3: TGTGCCAGCAGTTATGCTACTACAACTAATGAAAAACTGTTTTTT.

The chain links TRBV2 to TRBJ2-2; 16 bases match TRBD2. With V trimmed by 10 bases and J by 5 bases, 7 bases remained unmatched. The length of the CDR3 is 16 residues. CDR1 and CDR2 from the germline V gene are SNHLY and FYNNEI. CDR3 DNA sequence: TGTGCCACGGGGACTAGCGGGGGGGCAAGGACCGGGGAGCTGTTTTTT. The encoded protein is CATGTSGGARTGELFF.